This T cell receptor (beta chain) is drawn from a study of shared clonotypes between healthy human individuals. General study findings and limits: Larger richness was generally estimated for naive than memory subsets. Around 4.9% of naive CD4 clonotypes were shared across several donors.

To note about this clone: The antigen is unknown.

Everyone who donated was a Caucasian adult who lived in Nashville, Tennessee. TCRdb keeps only in-frame clones here, not all; method: immunoSEQ multiplex PCR. The data contain hundreds of thousands of clones, approximately 97% of them seen just once; the ten biggest clones take up 0.055% to 0.07%. V trimming: 8 bases; J trimming: 1 base; junction bases outside the gene matches: 8. From germline, CDR1 is MDHEN and CDR2 SYDVKM. The CDR3 sequence is 15 residues long. The chain couples TRBV28 to TRBJ1-3; 7 nucleotides align to TRBD1. Sequenced material: naive CD4+ T cells sorted from blood. Subset given: CD45RA+ positively selected. This sequence was found in a woman in her 30s in good health. CDR3 in amino acids: CASVKGARSGNTIYF. As DNA, the CDR3 is TGTGCCAGCGTTAAGGGGGCTAGATCTGGAAACACCATATATTTT.